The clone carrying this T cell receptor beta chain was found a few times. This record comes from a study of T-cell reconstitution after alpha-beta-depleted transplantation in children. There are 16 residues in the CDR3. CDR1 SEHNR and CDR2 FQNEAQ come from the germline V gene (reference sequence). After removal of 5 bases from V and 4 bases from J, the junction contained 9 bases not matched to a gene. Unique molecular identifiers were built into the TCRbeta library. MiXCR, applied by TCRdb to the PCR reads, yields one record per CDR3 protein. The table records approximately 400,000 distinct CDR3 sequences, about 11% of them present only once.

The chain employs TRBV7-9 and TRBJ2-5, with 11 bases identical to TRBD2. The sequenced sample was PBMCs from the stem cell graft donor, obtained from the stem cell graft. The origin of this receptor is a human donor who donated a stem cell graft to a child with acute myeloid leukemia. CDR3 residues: CASSLIAGGPGETQYF. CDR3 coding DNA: TGTGCCAGCAGCCTAATAGCGGGAGGGCCAGGAGAGACCCAGTACTTC.